These T cell receptor beta chains were read from a single sample in a study of shared clonotypes between healthy human individuals. The assay was immunoSEQ multiplex PCR, and TCRdb's table has in-frame clones only and misses some. This table has about 680,000 clones, just over 90% appearing once. Specimen: naive CD8+ T cells sorted from blood. The receptors stem from a man aged 25 to 40 in good health. Both conserved end residues are part of each CDR3. A D gene is named only where the DNA matches it firmly. Only some rows state a clone size, as once, few, many or a class for expanded clones.

clone size	V gene	J gene	D gene	CDR3 DNA	CDR3 protein
NA	TRBV12-1	TRBJ2-1	NA	TGTGCCAGCAGCTCGCCGGGACTAGCGAACTACAATGAGCAGTTCTTC	CASSSPGLANYNEQFF
NA	TRBV5-8	TRBJ2-5	NA	TGTGCCAGCAGCCGTCACGAACGGGAGCAAGAGACCCAGTACTTC	CASSRHEREQETQYF
NA	TRBV11-3	TRBJ2-1	NA	TGTGCCAGCAGCGGGCCCCCTGGGATGATTGAGCAGTTCTTC	CASSGPPGMIEQFF
NA	TRBV6-5	TRBJ2-1	TRBD2	TGTGCCAGCAGTACGCGGGAGGACTCCTACAATGAGCAGTTCTTC	CASSTREDSYNEQFF
NA	TRBV7-9	TRBJ1-4	NA	TGTGCCAGCAGCTTCCCGACAGCACTCGCTAATGAAAAACTGTTTTTT	CASSFPTALANEKLFF
NA	TRBV28	TRBJ2-1	NA	TGTGCCAGCAGTTTGGGAGTAAGTGAGCAGTTCTTC	CASSLGVSEQFF
NA	TRBV27	TRBJ1-4	NA	TGTGCCAGCAGCCTCGGCCTCGAAGCAACTAATGAAAAACTGTTTTTT	CASSLGLEATNEKLFF
NA	TRBV15	TRBJ2-1	NA	TGTGCCACCAGCAGAGTAACGGACAATGAGCAGTTCTTC	CATSRVTDNEQFF
once	TRBV14	TRBJ2-7	NA	TGTGCCAGCAGCCCCCCCGGTCTCAGCTCCTACGAGCAGTACTTC	CASSPPGLSSYEQYF
NA	TRBV27	TRBJ2-1	NA	TGTGCCAGCAGTTCCGACCACTCCTACAATGAGCAGTTCTTC	CASSSDHSYNEQFF
NA	TRBV11-2	TRBJ2-3	NA	TGTGCCAGCAGCTTAGATCAAACAAAGAAAAGAGATACGCAGTATTTT	CASSLDQTKKRDTQYF
NA	TRBV19	TRBJ1-5	NA	TGTGCCAGTAGTATTGCGGGGTTCGGCAATCAGCCCCAGCATTTT	CASSIAGFGNQPQHF
NA	TRBV28	TRBJ1-4	NA	TGTGCCAGCAGCGCTCCCGGGACATCGACTACAACTAATGAAAAACTGTTTTTT	CASSAPGTSTTTNEKLFF
NA	TRBV7-9	TRBJ2-3	NA	TGTGCCAGCAGCGGAGGTCGAGATACGCAGTATTTT	CASSGGRDTQYF
NA	TRBV5-4	TRBJ2-7	NA	TGTGCCAGCAGCTGGGAAAGACAGCTACCTAGTGCCTACGAGCAGTACTTC	CASSWERQLPSAYEQYF
NA	TRBV7-8	TRBJ1-1	NA	TGTGCCAGCAGCGAAACCACACGGTGGGCTTTCTTT	CASSETTRWAFF
NA	TRBV28	TRBJ1-1	NA	TGTGCCAGCAGTTTAATGAGTTTCACTGAAGCTTTCTTT	CASSLMSFTEAFF
NA	TRBV27	TRBJ1-2	NA	TGTGCCAGCAGTTTATCAGGGGAAAACTATGGCTACACCTTC	CASSLSGENYGYTF
NA	TRBV28	TRBJ2-3	NA	TGTGCCAGCAGTTTATGGGTCAGCAGCACAGATACGCAGTATTTT	CASSLWVSSTDTQYF
NA	TRBV6-5	TRBJ2-7	NA	TGTGCCAGCAGTACTGGGGGGAAGTACGAGCAGTACTTC	CASSTGGKYEQYF
NA	TRBV7-9	TRBJ2-3	TRBD2	TGTGCCAGCAGCTTACCAGGGAGGGGCACAGATACGCAGTATTTT	CASSLPGRGTDTQYF
NA	TRBV7-9	TRBJ2-7	NA	TGTGCCAGCAGCTTGGTACCACACGAGCAGTACTTC	CASSLVPHEQYF
NA	TRBV5-1	TRBJ2-7	NA	TGCGCCAGCAGCCTCCTAGGGGGATCTAGTAATTCCTACGAGCAGTACTTC	CASSLLGGSSNSYEQYF
NA	TRBV6-5	TRBJ1-5	NA	TGTGCCAGCAGGGGACGGCACAATCAGCCCCAGCATTTT	CASRGRHNQPQHF
NA	TRBV12-5	TRBJ2-3	TRBD1	TGTGCTAGTGGTCCGGGACAGGGTGTACATACGCAGTATTTT	CASGPGQGVHTQYF
NA	TRBV11-2	TRBJ2-7	NA	TGTGCCAGCAGCTTAGATGAAGGCGGAGAGCAGTACTTC	CASSLDEGGEQYF
NA	TRBV7-6	TRBJ2-2	NA	TGTGCCAGCAGCCCTGATATGGATTGGGCCGGGGAGCTGTTTTTT	CASSPDMDWAGELFF
NA	TRBV27	TRBJ1-2	NA	TGTGCCAGCAGCCCCCGGGTGGGGGTCTTCGACTATGGCTACACCTTC	CASSPRVGVFDYGYTF
NA	TRBV13	TRBJ2-5	NA	TGTGCCAGCAGCTTAGAGGGAACAGGGCGAGAGACCCAGTACTTC	CASSLEGTGRETQYF
NA	TRBV18	TRBJ2-1	NA	TGTGCCAGCTCACGGGACTCTTACTACAATGAGCAGTTCTTC	CASSRDSYYNEQFF
NA	TRBV29-1	TRBJ2-1	TRBD1	TGCAGCGTTGAAGCCTTGACAGGGGGTAAAACCTACAATGAGCAGTTCTTC	CSVEALTGGKTYNEQFF
NA	TRBV14	TRBJ1-2	TRBD1	TGTGCCAGCAGCCAAGCGGACAGGGGAGCTGGCTACACCTTC	CASSQADRGAGYTF
once	TRBV7-9	TRBJ2-7	NA	TGTGCCAGCAGCCACCGGGACACCTCCTATGAGCAGTACTTC	CASSHRDTSYEQYF
NA	TRBV4-1	TRBJ2-3	TRBD2	TGCGCCAGCAGCCAAAGTGCGGGAGACACGCAGTATTTT	CASSQSAGDTQYF
few	TRBV28	TRBJ2-5	NA	TGTGCCAGCAGTTTCGGGGAGACCCAGTACTTC	CASSFGETQYF
NA	TRBV19	TRBJ2-3	TRBD2	TGTGCCAGTAGTATTTCTATTGGTACTAGCGGTAATAGCACAGATACGCAGTATTTT	CASSISIGTSGNSTDTQYF
NA	TRBV14	TRBJ2-3	NA	TGTGCCAGCAGCCAAGAACGTTTTGTAGATACGCAGTATTTT	CASSQERFVDTQYF
NA	TRBV6-5	TRBJ2-7	NA	TGTGCCAGCAGTTTCGGGACGGACTTCTACGAGCAGTACTTC	CASSFGTDFYEQYF
NA	TRBV6-6	TRBJ1-4	NA	TGTGCCAGCAGTGCCTGGACAAGGGGTGAAAAACTGTTTTTT	CASSAWTRGEKLFF
NA	TRBV18	TRBJ1-2	NA	TGTGCCAGCTCACCAACGCGGGGGATACTTAACTATGGCTACACCTTC	CASSPTRGILNYGYTF
NA	TRBV5-5	TRBJ2-3	NA	TGTGCCAGCAGCTTAACTAGCTCCCCTGGTGATACGCAGTATTTT	CASSLTSSPGDTQYF
NA	TRBV25-1	TRBJ1-2	NA	TGTGCCAGCAGTGAATTTGACACTGGCTATGGCTACACCTTC	CASSEFDTGYGYTF
NA	TRBV18	TRBJ1-2	NA	TGTGCCAGCTCACCACCTCGAGTAGGGGATCATGGCTACACCTTC	CASSPPRVGDHGYTF
NA	TRBV4-1	TRBJ2-7	TRBD1	TGCGCCAGCAGCCAAGAGGGGGACAGGTTCTACGAGCAGTACTTC	CASSQEGDRFYEQYF
once	TRBV11-2	TRBJ2-5	TRBD2	TGTGCCAGCAGCTTAAAACTAGCGGGAGATCAAGAGACCCAGTACTTC	CASSLKLAGDQETQYF
NA	TRBV28	TRBJ2-2	TRBD2	TGTGCCAGCAGTTCGCCCTCCACTATCCTAGCGGGAGAGATGATCCCCGCGAACACCGGGGAGCTGTTTTTT	CASSSPSTILAGEMIPANTGELFF
once	TRBV27	TRBJ1-5	NA	TGTGCCAGCAGTTTAGGGGGGAATTATCAGCCCCAGCATTTT	CASSLGGNYQPQHF
NA	TRBV7-7	TRBJ2-1	TRBD2	TGTGCCAGCAGCTTAGCTCTAGGCAGACTAGCGGAGAATGAGCAGTTCTTC	CASSLALGRLAENEQFF
few	TRBV19	TRBJ1-1	NA	TGTGCCAGTAGTATCCTCCTATCGGACCCTGAAGCTTTCTTT	CASSILLSDPEAFF